The present entry profiles one T cell receptor beta chain with its context. Its cognate antigen is unknown. The CDR3 is made up of 12 amino acids. The germline V gene encodes CDR1 MNHNY and CDR2 SVGAGI (reference sequence). V shed 4 bases and J shed 0 bases, with 2 bases lying between them. The data belong to a study of CD8+ T cells in alopecia areata. Findings of the study overall: Shared TCR sequences were less clear between patients than in mice, possibly partly from HLA diversity.

The authors extracted RNA and reverse transcribed it into cDNA as the sequencing template. Clones were read by immunoSEQ multiplex PCR, and TCRdb kept only the in-frame ones, dropping some. The top ten clones hold roughly 0.9% of a sample with roughly 140,000 clones, approximately 50% of them seen once. The rearrangement links TRBV6-6 to TRBJ2-3; D gene uncertain. This specimen was CD4+ T cells sorted from blood, taken at week 0. This sequence was found in a human donor with alopecia areata. In DNA, the CDR3 is TGTGCCAGCAGTTCCAGCACAGATACGCAGTATTTT. This gives the protein CASSSSTDTQYF.